This section outlines one T cell receptor (beta chain) sequence together with its context. This sample is drawn from a study of blood T cell repertoires in COVID-19. Study-level information: Samples taken during acute and convalescent COVID-19 were collected in the United States, Italy and Spain. T cells, B-cell-depleted T cells, or PBMCs supplied cDNA or gDNA.

This CDR3 is built from 14 residues. In germline, CDR1 is MNHEY, CDR2 SVGAGI. V gave up 2 bases and J gave up 4 bases, with 11 bases separating them. Allocation to cohorts depended on clinical history reported by the participants. Up to 2 weeks before entering the study, exposed participants had met a COVID-19 case. Sequencing was performed with immunoSEQ multiplex PCR; in TCRdb, only in-frame clones are kept and a portion is missing. The sample includes about 270,000 clones, around 90% seen only once; the top ten take approximately 2.7%. The sample was PBMCs or T cells enriched from blood (not recorded which). This receptor was identified in a man aged 40-50 years who had been exposed to COVID-19. The gene calls are TRBV6-5 and TRBJ1-2; D ambiguous. The CDR3 reads CASSYGVGVYGYTF. CDR3 coding DNA: TGTGCCAGCAGTTACGGTGTAGGAGTCTATGGCTACACCTTC.